This TCR beta chain was profiled in a study of T cells in Graves' hyperthyroidism and ophthalmopathy. Study as a whole: Before any treatment, at initial diagnosis, peripheral blood was collected. Study-wide results and caveats: Ophthalmopathy was told apart from stable hyperthyroidism by a 13 V-J model.

Amplified regions were TCR beta CDR3 sequences from RNA transcripts. Primed by the HTBI set, a first-round RT-PCR was run on the TCR CDR3. TCRdb passed the multiplex PCR reads through MiXCR, listing each CDR3 protein once. Among more than 550,000 distinct CDR3 sequences, 15% to 20% were seen once, and the ten largest hold roughly a sixth. Hyperthyroidism, newly diagnosed and lasting under 2 months, affected patients aged 18 to 65. Thyroid ultrasound, orbital computed tomography, clinical symptoms, and serum thyroxine and TRAb underpinned diagnoses. This clonotype was counted a few times. Antigen: not known. Specimen: blood. The receptor was isolated from a man aged 50 or older with Graves' hyperthyroidism.

CDR3 region: CASSLSIGANVLTF. Here the CDR3 DNA reads TGTGCCAGCAGTTTATCGATCGGGGCCAACGTCCTGACTTTC. The chain combines TRBV27 with TRBJ2-6; no definite D call. Germline V gene lookup returns CDR1 MNHEY and CDR2 SMNVEV (reference sequence). V was clipped by 0 bases and J by 4 bases, with 4 bases between them. The CDR3 runs 14 residues.